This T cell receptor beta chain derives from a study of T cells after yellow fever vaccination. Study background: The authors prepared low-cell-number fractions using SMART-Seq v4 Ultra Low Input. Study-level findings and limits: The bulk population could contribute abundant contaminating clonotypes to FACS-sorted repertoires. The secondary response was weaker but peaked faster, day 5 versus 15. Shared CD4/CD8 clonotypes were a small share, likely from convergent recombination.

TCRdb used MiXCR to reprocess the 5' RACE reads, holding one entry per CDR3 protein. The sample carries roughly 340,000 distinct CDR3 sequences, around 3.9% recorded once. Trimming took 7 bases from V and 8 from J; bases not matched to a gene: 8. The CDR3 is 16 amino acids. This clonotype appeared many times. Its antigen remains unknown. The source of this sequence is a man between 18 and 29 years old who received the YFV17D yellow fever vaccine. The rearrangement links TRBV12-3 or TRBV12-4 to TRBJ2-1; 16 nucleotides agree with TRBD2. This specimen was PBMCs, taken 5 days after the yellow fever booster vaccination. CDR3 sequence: CASTPGLAGGNHEQFF. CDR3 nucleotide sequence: TGTGCCAGCACCCCGGGACTAGCGGGGGGGAACCATGAGCAGTTCTTC.